This TCR beta chain stems from a study of patients and donors after allogeneic stem cell transplantation. This clonotype was seen more than once but under ten times. MiXCR was run by TCRdb on the RT-PCR reads, yielding one entry per CDR3 protein. The sample has roughly 960,000 distinct CDR3 sequences, about a sixth seen once. Input material: blood, either unsorted or a sorted T cell fraction (not recorded which). This clonotype was obtained from a human donor who was either an allogeneic HSCT recipient or a stem cell or donor lymphocyte infusion donor (not recorded which). It is not recorded whose cells these are; they may come from a transplant donor.

The CDR3 sequence: CASRIGQGLGHEQYF. The DNA of the CDR3 is TGCGCCAGCAGAATTGGGCAGGGTCTTGGCCACGAGCAGTACTTC. The rearrangement links TRBV5-1 to TRBJ2-7, with a tentative D call TRBD1 (5 bases). Germline V gene data show CDR1 as SGHRS and CDR2 as YFSETQ. V was shortened by 5 bases and J by 5 bases, with 20 bases between the two germline ends. The CDR3 extends over 15 amino acids.